The 21 T cell receptor beta chains listed next were all sequenced from one sample in a study of regulatory and conventional T cells in RAG deficiency. The protocol was immunoSEQ multiplex PCR, while the TCRdb copy is restricted to in-frame clones and leaves out a portion. This sample carries 25,000 to 35,000 clones, about 95% of them seen once, and the ten largest clones take over 0.15%. The sorted conventional CD4+ T cells were CD25-low and CD127-high, with genomic DNA sequenced. The data also belong to a second study, concerning regulatory T cells. That study reports: Primers: 52 TRBV forward and 13 TRBJ reverse.

The source material was CD25- CD4+ T cells sorted from blood. These receptors originate from a human donor in good health.

V usage is TRBV7-3 and J usage is TRBJ1-3; D not resolved. The CDR3 runs to 17 residues. The V and J ends lost 2 bases and 1 base respectively, with 15 bases between them. Germline lookup yields CDR1 SGHTA and CDR2 FQGTGA. CDR3 region: CASSLRRFPGSGNTIYF. The CDR3 DNA is TGTGCCAGCAGCTTACGTCGGTTCCCGGGTTCTGGAAACACCATATATTTT. The whole variable domain, filled in from reference TRBV7-3 and TRBJ1-3, reads GAGVSQTPSNKVTEKGKYVELRCDPISGHTALYWYRQSLGQGPEFLIYFQGTGAADDSGLPNDRFFAVRPEGSVSTLKIQRTERGDSAVYLCASSLRRFPGSGNTIYFGEGSWLTVV.

In this sample, this clone turned up once. This chain joins TRBV10-3 and TRBJ2-3, with 9 nucleotides matching TRBD2. Germline values: CDR1 ENHRY, CDR2 SYGVKD. The CDR3 runs 15 residues. Trimming at V came to 4 bases and at J to 6 bases, leaving 8 bases not matched to a gene. The CDR3 protein is CAISASGASSDTQYF. As DNA, the CDR3 is TGTGCCATCAGTGCTAGCGGGGCTTCCTCGGATACGCAGTATTTT.

With respect to this clone: A read error may produce the germline difference seen at one junction end. The chain joins TRBV11-2 to TRBJ1-2, with TRBD1 identical over 7 bases. CDR3 length: 13 amino acids. Germline V lookup: CDR1 SGHAT, CDR2 FQNNGV. DNA of the CDR3: TGTGCCGGCAGCTTACAGGGGAACTATGGCTACACCTTC. Amino acid sequence: CAGSLQGNYGYTF.

This chain uses TRBV29-1 with TRBJ1-1; 7 bases fit TRBD1. Trimming at V came to 6 bases and at J to 1 base, leaving 2 bases not matched to a gene. The germline V gene has CDR1 SQVTM and CDR2 ANQGSEA. CDR3 length equals 12 residues. The CDR3 is CSVGQENTEAFF. The CDR3 DNA reads as TGCAGCGTCGGACAGGAGAACACTGAAGCTTTCTTT.

This chain uses TRBV11-2 with TRBJ1-5; 10 bases fit TRBD1. Germline CDR1 reads SGHAT; CDR2 reads FQNNGV. The CDR3 extends over 17 amino acids. The V and J ends lost 4 bases and 6 bases, in that order; junction bases with no gene match: 12. The CDR3 sequence is CASSYQPGQGYGQPQHF. The CDR3 DNA reads TGTGCCAGCAGCTACCAACCGGGACAGGGGTATGGTCAGCCCCAGCATTTT.

The gene calls are TRBV14 and TRBJ1-3; D is uncertain. V was shortened by 0 bases and J by 0 bases, with 6 bases between the two germline ends. There are 15 residues in the CDR3. From germline, CDR1 is SGHDN and CDR2 FVKESK. The CDR3: CASSQDIVSGNTIYF. CDR3 in DNA: TGTGCCAGCAGCCAAGATATCGTCTCTGGAAACACCATATATTTT.

This clone appeared once. This chain connects TRBV6-6 to TRBJ2-1, with 7 bases matching TRBD2. The CDR3 runs to 14 residues. J was trimmed by 6 bases and V by 2 bases; bases with no gene match: 4. Germline CDR1 is MNHNY and CDR2 is SVGAGI (reference sequence). The CDR3 loop reads CASSYQGLSNEQFF. Written as DNA, the CDR3 is TGTGCCAGCAGTTACCAGGGACTAAGCAATGAGCAGTTCTTC.

The chain carries TRBV30 and TRBJ2-6; unclear D gene. V lost 2 bases to trimming and J lost 3 bases, with 5 bases between them. From germline, CDR1 is GTSNPN and CDR2 SVGIG (reference sequence). The CDR3 is 13 amino acids. CDR3 sequence: CAWSSVGANVLTF. CDR3 DNA: TGTGCCTGGAGTTCTGTTGGGGCCAACGTCCTGACTTTC.

This clone was detected only once. The genes are TRBV7-3 and TRBJ2-5, with TRBD2 matching 9 bases. Germline V gene lookup returns CDR1 SGHTA and CDR2 FQGTGA. V was clipped by 2 bases and J by 2 bases; unmatched bases: 9. This CDR3 has 17 residues. CDR3 region: CASSLGPRLAEQETQYF. In nucleotides, the CDR3 is TGTGCCAGCAGCTTAGGGCCCCGACTAGCGGAACAAGAGACCCAGTACTTC.

The chain carries TRBV27 and TRBJ2-1, with a possible D match to TRBD1 (5 bases). The CDR3 contains 15 residues. Deletions cut 8 bases from V and 8 bases from J, with 22 bases between. CDR1 and CDR2 from the germline V gene are MNHEY and SMNVEV (reference sequence). The CDR3 coding sequence is TGTGCCAGCTCCAGGCGTACCCGTGGGGCCTATGAGCAGTTCTTC. Its translation is CASSRRTRGAYEQFF.

The gene calls are TRBV5-6 and TRBJ2-7, with a tentative D call TRBD1 (5 bases). Trimming removed 3 bases at V and 7 bases at J, with 20 bases between. This CDR3 spans 15 amino acids. CDR1 and CDR2 from the germline V gene are SGHDT and YYEEEE. CDR3 nucleotides: TGTGCCAGCAGCTCGATACCGGACACCATCCGGGAGCAGTACTTC. It specifies CASSSIPDTIREQYF.

This sequence joins TRBV5-5 and TRBJ2-7, with D perhaps matching TRBD2 (6 bases). Trimming removed 2 bases at V and 3 bases at J, with 12 bases between. Germline CDR1 is SGHKS and CDR2 is YYEKEE (reference sequence). This CDR3 is 14 amino acids long. The CDR3 DNA sequence: TGTGCCAGCAGCTTCTCTGGGGGAGGCTACGAGCAGTACTTC. This translates into CASSFSGGGYEQYF.

This clone was detected only once. The CDR3 DNA reads as TGCGCCAGCAGCTTGACGCAGGGGGTTAATTCACCCCTCCACTTT. It is translated as CASSLTQGVNSPLHF. V is TRBV5-1 and J is TRBJ1-6, with TRBD1 matching 7 bases. V lost 1 base to trimming and J lost 6 bases; unmatched junction nucleotides: 4. The CDR3 consists of 15 residues. CDR1 is SGHRS, CDR2 YFSETQ, per germline. Supplemented by reference TRBV5-1 and TRBJ1-6, the full variable domain reads KAGVTQTPRYLIKTRGQQVTLSCSPISGHRSVSWYQQTPGQGLQFLFEYFSETQRNKGNFPGRFSGRQFSNSRSEMNVSTLELGDSALYLCASSLTQGVNSPLHFGNGTRLTVT.

V usage is TRBV5-1 and J usage is TRBJ1-6; 11 positions match TRBD1. The CDR3 length is 15 residues. Germline values: CDR1 SGHRS, CDR2 YFSETQ. V shed 4 bases, J shed 6 bases, and the junction held 3 bases outside the gene matches. Written as DNA, the CDR3 is TGCGCCAGCAGCCTTGGGACAGGGGGTAATTCACCCCTCCACTTT. Amino acids: CASSLGTGGNSPLHF. The full variable domain, completed using reference TRBV5-1 and TRBJ1-6, is KAGVTQTPRYLIKTRGQQVTLSCSPISGHRSVSWYQQTPGQGLQFLFEYFSETQRNKGNFPGRFSGRQFSNSRSEMNVSTLELGDSALYLCASSLGTGGNSPLHFGNGTRLTVT.

Here the CDR3 reads CASSLAKGGEQYF. The CDR3 nucleotides read TGTGCCAGCAGCTTAGCGAAAGGAGGCGAGCAGTACTTC. The chain employs TRBV7-9 and TRBJ2-7, with a possible D match to TRBD2 (5 bases). Germline lookup yields CDR1 SEHNR and CDR2 FQNEAQ (reference sequence). Trimming pared 0 bases from V and 6 bases from J, leaving 9 bases between. CDR3 length equals 13 residues.

The chain joins TRBV19 to TRBJ1-1; a possible D gene is TRBD1 (5 bases). Trimming left V 8 bases short and J 6 bases short, with 10 bases between. CDR1 and CDR2 from the germline V gene are LNHDA and SQIVND (reference sequence). The CDR3 consists of 11 residues. This chain's CDR3 is CASARGAEAFF. The CDR3 DNA follows: TGTGCCAGTGCCCGGGGGGCTGAAGCTTTCTTT. Variable domain in full (rest from reference TRBV19 and TRBJ1-1): DGGITQSPKYLFRKEGQNVTLSCEQNLNHDAMYWYRQDPGQGLRLIYYSQIVNDFQKGDIAEGYSVSREKKESFPLTVTSAQKNPTAFYLCASARGAEAFFGQGTRLTVV.

The CDR3 loop reads CASSARDRVNSPLHF. The CDR3 DNA sequence: TGTGCCAGCAGTGCCCGGGACAGGGTGAATTCACCCCTCCACTTT. The genes are TRBV6-5 and TRBJ1-6, with TRBD1 matching over 9 bases. Germline V gene data show CDR1 as MNHEY and CDR2 as SVGAGI. CDR3 size: 15 residues. V dropped 5 bases and J dropped 7; count of bases not matched to a gene: 6.

The J gene is TRBJ1-1, the V gene TRBV10-1, with TRBD1 as a possible D gene (6 bases). The germline gives CDR1 WNHNN, CDR2 SYGVQD (reference sequence). V was pared by 3 bases and J by 1 base, with 6 bases between. The CDR3 runs 13 residues. The CDR3 DNA follows: TGCGCCAGCAGTGAACAGGGGAACACTGAAGCTTTCTTT. Translated, it gives CASSEQGNTEAFF.

The chain joins TRBV28 to TRBJ1-1; the D gene is possibly TRBD1 (5 bases). V was shortened by 3 bases and J by 11 bases, with 13 bases between the two germline ends. Germline V gives CDR1 MDHEN, CDR2 SYDVKM. The CDR3 has 12 residues. CDR3 protein: CASSLVGPGAFF. CDR3 nucleotides: TGTGCCAGCAGTTTGGTGGGGCCCGGGGCTTTCTTT.

CDR3 sequence: CASSLKRLAVNEQFF. The CDR3 nucleotides read TGTGCCAGCAGCTTAAAGCGGCTAGCGGTCAATGAGCAGTTCTTC. This chain joins TRBV7-2 and TRBJ2-1, with 7 bases aligning to TRBD2. V trimming: 2 bases; J trimming: 6 bases; junction bases outside the gene matches: 7. Per germline, CDR1 SGHTA and CDR2 FQGNSA. This CDR3 is 15 amino acids long.

The V and J genes are TRBV2 and TRBJ1-5; TRBD1 is a possible D gene (6 bases). Trimming shortened V by 6 bases and J by 4 bases, and 16 bases separated the two germline ends. Germline CDR1 SNHLY, CDR2 FYNNEI. The CDR3 contains 15 residues. The CDR3 loop reads CASSGDGQKNQPQHF. CDR3 DNA sequence: TGTGCCAGCAGCGGCGATGGACAGAAAAATCAGCCCCAGCATTTT.